Listed here are 14 T cell receptor beta chains from one sample, sequenced in a study of blood T cell repertoires in COVID-19. Assay: immunoSEQ multiplex PCR; the TCRdb copy retains only in-frame clones and omits some. The sample has hundreds of thousands of clones; more than 75% are singletons. Sequencing was done on a sample of peripheral blood. The receptors come from a woman aged 50 to 60 with active or convalescent COVID-19.

The chain carries TRBV6-1 and TRBJ2-3; tentative D call: TRBD2 (6 bases). Trimming pared 3 bases from V and 2 bases from J, leaving 15 bases between. The CDR3 has 16 amino acids. Looked up from germline, CDR1 is MNHNS and CDR2 is SASEGT. In nucleotides, the CDR3 is TGTGCCAGCAGTGATTGGTCCCGGGACTTCACAGATACGCAGTATTTT. Its translation is CASSDWSRDFTDTQYF.

This chain connects TRBV30 to TRBJ1-5; 9 bases fit TRBD1. From germline, CDR1 is GTSNPN and CDR2 SVGIG (reference sequence). This CDR3 is 15 amino acids long. Trimming at V came to 5 bases and at J to 3 bases, leaving 8 bases not matched to a gene. CDR3 in amino acids: CAWRGGTGFNQPQHF. The CDR3 DNA follows: TGTGCCTGGCGGGGAGGGACAGGGTTCAATCAGCCCCAGCATTTT.

This clone has a single count. J is TRBJ2-3 and V is TRBV7-8; TRBD1 is a possible D gene (5 bases). The CDR3 covers 15 residues. The germline V and J ends were trimmed by 1 base and 2 bases, with 10 bases remaining between them. Germline CDR1 SGHVS, CDR2 FQNEAQ. The CDR3 nucleotides are TGTGCCAGCAGCTTAGTACTCAGGGACACAGATACGCAGTATTTT. As protein: CASSLVLRDTDTQYF. The complete variable domain, with remaining parts taken from reference TRBV7-8 and TRBJ2-3, reads GAGVSQSPRYKVAKRGQDVALRCDPISGHVSLFWYQQALGQGPEFLTYFQNEAQLDKSGLPSDRFFAERPEGSVSTLKIQRTQQEDSAVYLCASSLVLRDTDTQYFGPGTRLTVL.

With respect to this clone: At the DNA level, this CDR3 is encoded by other sequences in the same sample as well. This chain links TRBV19 with TRBJ1-1; no definite D call. CDR3 size: 13 residues. CDR1 and CDR2 from the germline V gene are LNHDA and SQIVND (reference sequence). V lost 3 bases, J lost 1 base, and 6 bases lay in between. CDR3 sequence: CASSIAENTEAFF. The DNA of the CDR3 is TGTGCCAGTAGTATCGCAGAGAACACTGAAGCTTTCTTT.

The chain has TRBV27 and TRBJ1-2; 9 nucleotides agree with TRBD1. V shed 10 bases and J 3 bases; nucleotides not matched to a gene: 15. The CDR3 is made up of 16 amino acids. Germline CDR1 MNHEY, CDR2 SMNVEV (reference sequence). The CDR3 DNA reads as TGTGCCACCGCCACCGGGACAGGGATTGGGTACTATGGCTACACCTTC. Translated: CATATGTGIGYYGYTF.

The rearrangement uses TRBV7-2 and TRBJ1-1; TRBD1 agrees at 7 bases. This CDR3 is 15 amino acids long. J gave up 1 base and V 4 bases, and 6 bases lay outside the gene matches. Germline-derived CDR1 and CDR2 are SGHTA and FQGNSA. The CDR3 sequence is CASSSPRTGNTEAFF. CDR3 bases: TGTGCCAGCAGCTCCCCCCGGACAGGGAACACTGAAGCTTTCTTT. Full variable domain (missing parts from reference TRBV7-2 and TRBJ1-1): GAGVSQSPSNKVTEKGKDVELRCDPISGHTALYWYRQSLGQGLEFLIYFQGNSAPDKSGLPSDRFSAERTGGSVSTLTIQRTQQEDSAVYLCASSSPRTGNTEAFFGQGTRLTVV.

J is TRBJ1-2 and V is TRBV28; unclear D gene. Germline V CDR1 and CDR2: MDHEN, SYDVKM. Trimming shortened V by 5 bases and J by 1 base, and 8 bases separated the two germline ends. The CDR3 length is 13 residues. CDR3 protein: CASSLRVNYGYTF. The CDR3 nucleotides are TGTGCCAGCAGTCTCCGGGTTAACTATGGCTACACCTTC.

This clone occurred once. J is TRBJ1-1 and V is TRBV5-1; D is unclear. Trimming stripped 5 bases from V and 1 base from J, with 12 bases between. The CDR3 has 14 amino acids. Germline V CDR1 and CDR2: SGHRS, YFSETQ. The DNA for the CDR3 is TGCGCCAGCAGTAACAACGCGGGGAACACTGAAGCTTTCTTT. Translating gives CASSNNAGNTEAFF.

This chain links TRBV6-5 with TRBJ1-5; D ambiguous. CDR3 length equals 13 residues. Trimming stripped 2 bases from V and 6 bases from J, with 8 bases between. Germline-derived CDR1 and CDR2 are MNHEY and SVGAGI. CDR3 protein: CASSYGSGQPQHF. The CDR3 DNA is TGTGCCAGCAGTTACGGCTCAGGTCAGCCCCAGCATTTT.

The gene calls are TRBV4-3 and TRBJ2-3; 13 bases match TRBD2. V shed 2 bases and J 0 bases; nucleotides not matched to a gene: 11. Germline CDR1 and CDR2: LGHNA and YSLEER. This CDR3 is built from 20 residues. CDR3 region: CASSQRTSGGLKLSTDTQYF. CDR3 nucleotides: TGCGCCAGCAGCCAAAGGACTAGCGGGGGCCTTAAACTTAGCACAGATACGCAGTATTTT.

The V call is TRBV6-6, the J call TRBJ2-1; TRBD2 agrees at 7 bases. V trimming: 8 bases; J trimming: 7 bases; junction bases outside the gene matches: 8. Germline lookup yields CDR1 MNHNY and CDR2 SVGAGI (reference sequence). The CDR3 has 13 amino acids. CDR3 region: CASQDPGGNEQFF. The CDR3 nucleotides read TGTGCCAGCCAGGACCCCGGGGGGAATGAGCAGTTCTTC.

The chain is built from TRBV2 and TRBJ1-3; TRBD1 is a possible D gene (6 bases). CDR3 length equals 16 residues. In germline, CDR1 is SNHLY, CDR2 FYNNEI. V was clipped by 3 bases and J by 0 bases, with 12 bases between them. For the CDR3, the DNA is TGTGCCAGCAGTGACGGGACATTTAGCTCTGGAAACACCATATATTTT. It encodes CASSDGTFSSGNTIYF.

The chain carries TRBV28 and TRBJ2-7, with 9 bases identical to TRBD1. Germline V lookup: CDR1 MDHEN, CDR2 SYDVKM. The CDR3 extends over 14 amino acids. V dropped 5 bases and J dropped 2; count of bases not matched to a gene: 4. The CDR3 DNA sequence: TGTGCCAGCAGTCAAACAGGGGGCCCCTACGAGCAGTACTTC. Protein: CASSQTGGPYEQYF.

The chain carries TRBV23-1 and TRBJ2-7; D not resolved. TRBV23-1 is an ORF; its function is uncertain. This CDR3 has 14 amino acids. V lost 0 bases, J lost 3 bases, and 9 bases lay in between. The CDR3: CASSQSRQVYEQYF. CDR3 sequence (DNA): TGCGCCAGCAGTCAATCCCGTCAGGTCTACGAGCAGTACTTC.